The clone carrying this T cell receptor beta chain was seen only once. This record belongs to a study of blood T cell repertoires in COVID-19. Study in general: COVID-19 samples collected from the United States, Italy and Spain covered acute and convalescent phases.

Here immunoSEQ multiplex PCR was the method, and the copy in TCRdb shows in-frame clones only, minus some. The sample yields 85,000 to 120,000 clones, less than 85% seen once. The CDR3 has 16 amino acids. V lost 3 bases, J lost 7 bases, and 21 bases lay in between. Germline CDR1 reads KGHSH; CDR2 reads LQKENI. This chain uses TRBV18 with TRBJ1-2; D is perhaps TRBD1 (5 bases). Sequenced sample: peripheral blood. The TCR was taken from a woman aged 60-75 years with acute or convalescent COVID-19. The CDR3 region is CASSPTREGVPGGYTF. Written as DNA, the CDR3 is TGTGCCAGCTCACCCACCCGAGAAGGGGTCCCCGGTGGCTACACCTTC.